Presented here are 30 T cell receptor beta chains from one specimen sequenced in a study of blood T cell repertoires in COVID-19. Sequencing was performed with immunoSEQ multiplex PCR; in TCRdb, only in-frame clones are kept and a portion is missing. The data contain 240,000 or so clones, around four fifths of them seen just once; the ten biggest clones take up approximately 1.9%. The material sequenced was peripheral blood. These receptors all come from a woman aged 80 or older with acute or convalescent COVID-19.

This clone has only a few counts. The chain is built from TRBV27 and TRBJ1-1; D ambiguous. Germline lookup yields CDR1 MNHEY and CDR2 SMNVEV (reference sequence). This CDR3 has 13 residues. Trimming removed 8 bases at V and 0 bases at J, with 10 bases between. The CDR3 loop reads CASQPVMNTEAFF. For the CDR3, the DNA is TGTGCCAGCCAACCAGTCATGAACACTGAAGCTTTCTTT.

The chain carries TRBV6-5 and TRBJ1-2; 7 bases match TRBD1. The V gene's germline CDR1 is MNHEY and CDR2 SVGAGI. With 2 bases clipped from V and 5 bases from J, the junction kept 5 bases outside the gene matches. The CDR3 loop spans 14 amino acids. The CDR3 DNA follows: TGTGCCAGCAGTTACACGACAGGGAGGTATGGCTACACCTTC. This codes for CASSYTTGRYGYTF.

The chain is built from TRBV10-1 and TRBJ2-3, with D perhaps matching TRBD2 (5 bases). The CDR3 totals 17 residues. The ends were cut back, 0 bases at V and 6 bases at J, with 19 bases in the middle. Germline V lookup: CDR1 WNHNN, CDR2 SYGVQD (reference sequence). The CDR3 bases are TGCGCCAGCAGTGAGTCAGTTCTGTCCGTAGGAGGTGATACGCAGTATTTT. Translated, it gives CASSESVLSVGGDTQYF.

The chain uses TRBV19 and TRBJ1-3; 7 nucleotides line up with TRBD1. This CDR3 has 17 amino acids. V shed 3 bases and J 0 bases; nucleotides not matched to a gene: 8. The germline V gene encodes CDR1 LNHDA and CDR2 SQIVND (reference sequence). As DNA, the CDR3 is TGTGCCAGTAGTATCGACAGGGAGGCCCTCTCTGGAAACACCATATATTTT. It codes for CASSIDREALSGNTIYF.

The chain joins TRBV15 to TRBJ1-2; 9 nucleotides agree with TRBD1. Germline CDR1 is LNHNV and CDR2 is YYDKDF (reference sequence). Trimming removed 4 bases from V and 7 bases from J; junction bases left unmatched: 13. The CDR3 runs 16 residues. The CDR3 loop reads CATSTDLRDRASGYTF. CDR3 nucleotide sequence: TGTGCCACCAGCACAGACCTCCGGGACAGGGCTTCTGGCTACACCTTC.

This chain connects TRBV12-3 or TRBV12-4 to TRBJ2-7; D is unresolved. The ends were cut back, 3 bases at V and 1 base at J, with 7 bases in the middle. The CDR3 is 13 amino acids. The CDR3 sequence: CASSLQWSYEQYF. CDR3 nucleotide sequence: TGTGCCAGCAGTTTGCAGTGGTCCTACGAGCAGTACTTC.

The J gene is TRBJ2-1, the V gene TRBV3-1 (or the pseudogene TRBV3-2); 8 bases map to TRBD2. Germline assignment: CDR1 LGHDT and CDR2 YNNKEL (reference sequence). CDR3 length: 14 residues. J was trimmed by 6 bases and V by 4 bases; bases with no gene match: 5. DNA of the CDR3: TGTGCCAGCAGCCCCGGGGGGGCCCTCAATGAGCAGTTCTTC. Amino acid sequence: CASSPGGALNEQFF.

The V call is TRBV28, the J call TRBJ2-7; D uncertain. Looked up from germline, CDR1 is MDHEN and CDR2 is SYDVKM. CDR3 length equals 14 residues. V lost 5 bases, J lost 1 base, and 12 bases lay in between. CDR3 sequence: CASSPHDKSYEQYF. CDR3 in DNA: TGTGCCAGCAGTCCTCACGACAAGTCCTACGAGCAGTACTTC.

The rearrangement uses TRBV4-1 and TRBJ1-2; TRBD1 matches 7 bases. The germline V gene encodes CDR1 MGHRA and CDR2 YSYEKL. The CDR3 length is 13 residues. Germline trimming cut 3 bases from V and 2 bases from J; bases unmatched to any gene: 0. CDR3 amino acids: CASSQGQNYGYTF. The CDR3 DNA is TGCGCCAGCAGCCAGGGACAGAACTATGGCTACACCTTC.

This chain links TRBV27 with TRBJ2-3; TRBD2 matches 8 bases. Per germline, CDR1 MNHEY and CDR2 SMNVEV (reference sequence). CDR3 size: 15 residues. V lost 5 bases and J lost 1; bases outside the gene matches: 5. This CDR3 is CASSQTSGGTDTQYF. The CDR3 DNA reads TGTGCCAGCAGTCAAACTAGCGGCGGCACAGATACGCAGTATTTT.

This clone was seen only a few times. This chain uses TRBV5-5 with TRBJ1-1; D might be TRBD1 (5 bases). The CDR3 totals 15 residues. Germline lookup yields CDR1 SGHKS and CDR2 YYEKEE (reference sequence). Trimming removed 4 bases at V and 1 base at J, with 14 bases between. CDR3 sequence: CASSLASGPNTEAFF. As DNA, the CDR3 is TGTGCCAGCAGCCTGGCATCAGGGCCGAACACTGAAGCTTTCTTT.

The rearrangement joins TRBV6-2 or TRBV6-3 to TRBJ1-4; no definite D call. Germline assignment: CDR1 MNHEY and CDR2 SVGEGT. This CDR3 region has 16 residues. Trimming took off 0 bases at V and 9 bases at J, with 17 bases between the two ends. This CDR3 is CASSYSIGGGMKKLFF. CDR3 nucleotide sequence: TGTGCCAGCAGTTACTCGATCGGAGGAGGAATGAAAAAACTGTTTTTT.

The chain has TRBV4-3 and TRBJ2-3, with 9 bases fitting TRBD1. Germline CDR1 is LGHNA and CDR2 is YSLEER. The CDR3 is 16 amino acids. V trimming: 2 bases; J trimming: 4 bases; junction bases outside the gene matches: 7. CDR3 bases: TGCGCCAGCAGCCAAAGGGGGAGGACAGGGGCAGATACGCAGTATTTT. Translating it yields CASSQRGRTGADTQYF.

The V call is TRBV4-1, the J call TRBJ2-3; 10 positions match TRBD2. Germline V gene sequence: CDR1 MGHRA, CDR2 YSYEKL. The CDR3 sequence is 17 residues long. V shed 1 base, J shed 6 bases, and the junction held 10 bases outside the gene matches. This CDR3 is CASSQVGAGGPGDTQYF. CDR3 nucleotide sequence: TGCGCCAGCAGCCAAGTTGGAGCGGGAGGGCCGGGTGATACGCAGTATTTT.

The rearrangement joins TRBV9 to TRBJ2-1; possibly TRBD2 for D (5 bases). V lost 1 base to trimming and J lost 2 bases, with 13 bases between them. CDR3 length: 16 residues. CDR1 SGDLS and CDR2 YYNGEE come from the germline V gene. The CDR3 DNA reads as TGTGCCAGCAGCGTACTAGCCCAAACCACCTACAATGAGCAGTTCTTC. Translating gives CASSVLAQTTYNEQFF.

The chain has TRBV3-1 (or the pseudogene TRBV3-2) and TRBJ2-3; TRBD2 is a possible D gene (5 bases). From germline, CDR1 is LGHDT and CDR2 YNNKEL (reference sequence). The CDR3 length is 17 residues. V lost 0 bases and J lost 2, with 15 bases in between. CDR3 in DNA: TGTGCCAGCAGCCAAGATTTAAGCGGAGCCTCCACAGATACGCAGTATTTT. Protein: CASSQDLSGASTDTQYF.

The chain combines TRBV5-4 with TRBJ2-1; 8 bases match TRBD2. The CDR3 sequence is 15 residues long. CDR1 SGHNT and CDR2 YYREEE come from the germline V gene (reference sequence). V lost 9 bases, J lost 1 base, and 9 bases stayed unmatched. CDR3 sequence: CATSSGSRSYNEQFF. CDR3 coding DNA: TGTGCCACTTCAAGCGGGAGTAGGTCCTACAATGAGCAGTTCTTC. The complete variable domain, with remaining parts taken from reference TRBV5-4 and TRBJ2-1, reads ETGVTQSPTHLIKTRGQQVTLRCSSQSGHNTVSWYQQALGQGPQFIFQYYREEENGRGNFPPRFSGLQFPNYSSELNVNALELDDSALYLCATSSGSRSYNEQFFGPGTRLTVL.

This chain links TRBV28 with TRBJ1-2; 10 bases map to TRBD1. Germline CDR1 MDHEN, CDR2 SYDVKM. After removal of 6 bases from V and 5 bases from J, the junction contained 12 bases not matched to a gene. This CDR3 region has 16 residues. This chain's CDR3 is CASSSTGQGLDYGYTF. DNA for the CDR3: TGTGCCAGCAGCAGCACGGGACAGGGGCTCGATTATGGCTACACCTTC.

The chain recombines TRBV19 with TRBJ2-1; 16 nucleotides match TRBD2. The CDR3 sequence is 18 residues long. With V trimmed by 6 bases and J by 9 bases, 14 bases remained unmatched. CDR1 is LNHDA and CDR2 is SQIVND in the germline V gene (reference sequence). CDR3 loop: CASRIRPGLAGGPGEQFF. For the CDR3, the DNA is TGTGCCAGTAGGATTCGCCCGGGACTAGCGGGAGGGCCGGGTGAGCAGTTCTTC.

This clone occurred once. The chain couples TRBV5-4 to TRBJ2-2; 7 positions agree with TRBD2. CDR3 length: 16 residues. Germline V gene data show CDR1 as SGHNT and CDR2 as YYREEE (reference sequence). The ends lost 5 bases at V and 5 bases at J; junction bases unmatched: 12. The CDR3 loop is CASSSEAGSLTGELFF. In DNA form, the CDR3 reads TGTGCCAGCAGTTCTGAAGCGGGGTCATTAACCGGGGAGCTGTTTTTT.

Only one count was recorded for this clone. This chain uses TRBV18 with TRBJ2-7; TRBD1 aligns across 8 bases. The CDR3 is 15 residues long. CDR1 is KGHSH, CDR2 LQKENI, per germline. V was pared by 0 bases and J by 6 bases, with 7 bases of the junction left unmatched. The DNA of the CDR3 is TGTGCCAGCTCACCACCCGGACAGGGTTCTATCGAGCAGTACTTC. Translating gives CASSPPGQGSIEQYF. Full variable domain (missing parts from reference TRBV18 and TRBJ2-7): NAGVMQNPRHLVRRRGQEARLRCSPMKGHSHVYWYRQLPEEGLKFMVYLQKENIIDESGMPKERFSAEFPKEGPSILRIQQVVRGDSAAYFCASSPPGQGSIEQYFGPGTRLTVT.

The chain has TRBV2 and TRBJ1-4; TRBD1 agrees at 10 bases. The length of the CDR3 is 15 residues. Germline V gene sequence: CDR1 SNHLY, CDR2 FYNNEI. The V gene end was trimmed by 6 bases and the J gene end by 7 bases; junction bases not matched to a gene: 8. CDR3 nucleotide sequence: TGTGCCAGCAGAGAACGGGACAGGGGTAGTGAAAAACTGTTTTTT. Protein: CASRERDRGSEKLFF.

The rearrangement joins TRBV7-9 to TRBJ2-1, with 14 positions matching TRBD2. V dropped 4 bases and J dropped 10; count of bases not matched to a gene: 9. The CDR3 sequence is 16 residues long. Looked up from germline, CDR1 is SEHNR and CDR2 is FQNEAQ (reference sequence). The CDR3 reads CASSSRGTSGRWEQFF. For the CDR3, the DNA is TGTGCCAGCAGCTCCCGAGGGACTAGCGGGAGATGGGAGCAGTTCTTC. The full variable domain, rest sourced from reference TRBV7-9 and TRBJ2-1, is DTGVSQNPRHKITKRGQNVTFRCDPISEHNRLYWYRQTLGQGPEFLTYFQNEAQLEKSRLLSDRFSAERPKGSFSTLEIQRTEQGDSAMYLCASSSRGTSGRWEQFFGPGTRLTVL.

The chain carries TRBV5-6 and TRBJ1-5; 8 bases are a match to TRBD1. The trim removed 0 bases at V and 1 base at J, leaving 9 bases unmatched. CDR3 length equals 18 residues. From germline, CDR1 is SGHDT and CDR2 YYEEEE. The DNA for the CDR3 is TGTGCCAGCAGCTTGGGCGGACAGGGTATTGTCAGCAATCAGCCCCAGCATTTT. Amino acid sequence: CASSLGGQGIVSNQPQHF.

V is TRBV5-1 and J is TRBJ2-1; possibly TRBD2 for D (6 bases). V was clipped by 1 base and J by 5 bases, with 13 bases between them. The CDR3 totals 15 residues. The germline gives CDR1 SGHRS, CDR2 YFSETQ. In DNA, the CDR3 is TGCGCCAGCAGCTTGATGGCGGGGTCCCACAATGAGCAGTTCTTC. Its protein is CASSLMAGSHNEQFF.

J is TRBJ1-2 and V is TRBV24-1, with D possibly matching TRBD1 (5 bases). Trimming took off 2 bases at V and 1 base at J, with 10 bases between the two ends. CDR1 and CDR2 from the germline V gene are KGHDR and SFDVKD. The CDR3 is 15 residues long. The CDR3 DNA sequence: TGTGCCACCAGTGATTCTCCGGGGGGTAACTATGGCTACACCTTC. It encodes CATSDSPGGNYGYTF.

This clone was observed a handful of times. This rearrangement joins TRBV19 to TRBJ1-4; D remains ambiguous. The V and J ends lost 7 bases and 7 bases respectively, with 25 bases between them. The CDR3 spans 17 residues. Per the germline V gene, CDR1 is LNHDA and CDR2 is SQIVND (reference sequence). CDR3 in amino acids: CASTPGPLPRVCEKLFF. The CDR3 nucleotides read TGTGCCAGTACCCCCGGACCCTTGCCGAGGGTTTGTGAAAAACTGTTTTTT.

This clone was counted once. CDR3 sequence: CASSRGDRAYEQYF. DNA for the CDR3: TGTGCCAGCAGTAGAGGGGACAGAGCCTACGAGCAGTACTTC. The chain has TRBV28 and TRBJ2-7; 7 bases are a match to TRBD1. This CDR3 is built from 14 residues. The junction had 6 bases not matched to a gene; V was cut back by 5 bases and J by 2 bases. Germline V CDR1 and CDR2: MDHEN, SYDVKM.

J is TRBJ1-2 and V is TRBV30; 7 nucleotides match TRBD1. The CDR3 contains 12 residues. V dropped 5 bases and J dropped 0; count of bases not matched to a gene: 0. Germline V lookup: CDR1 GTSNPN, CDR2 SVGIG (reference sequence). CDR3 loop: CAWDRANYGYTF. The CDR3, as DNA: TGTGCCTGGGACAGGGCTAACTATGGCTACACCTTC.

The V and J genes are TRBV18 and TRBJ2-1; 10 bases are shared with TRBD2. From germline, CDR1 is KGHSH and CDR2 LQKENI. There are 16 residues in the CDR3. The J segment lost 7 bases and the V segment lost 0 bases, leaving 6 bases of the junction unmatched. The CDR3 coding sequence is TGTGCCAGCTCACCACCTCCAGCGGGAGGGGGGAATGAGCAGTTCTTC. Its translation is CASSPPPAGGGNEQFF.